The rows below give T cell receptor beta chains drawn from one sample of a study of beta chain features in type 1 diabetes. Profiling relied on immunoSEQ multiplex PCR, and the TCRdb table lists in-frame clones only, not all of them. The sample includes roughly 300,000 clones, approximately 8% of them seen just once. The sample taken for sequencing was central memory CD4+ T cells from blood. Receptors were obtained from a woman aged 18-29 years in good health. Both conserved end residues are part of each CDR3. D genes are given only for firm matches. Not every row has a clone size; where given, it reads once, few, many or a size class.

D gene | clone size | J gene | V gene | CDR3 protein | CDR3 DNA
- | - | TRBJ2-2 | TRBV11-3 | CASSLSVQGTGELFF | TGTGCCAGCAGCTTATCGGTTCAGGGGACCGGGGAGCTGTTTTTT
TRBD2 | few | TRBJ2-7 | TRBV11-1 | CASSRSGTYEQYF | TGTGCCAGCAGCCGAAGCGGGACCTACGAGCAGTACTTC
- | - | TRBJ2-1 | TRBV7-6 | CASSTVGRSNEQFF | TGTGCCAGCTCGACCGTTGGGCGTAGCAATGAGCAGTTCTTC
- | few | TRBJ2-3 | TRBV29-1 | CSVALAPGGDTQYF | TGCAGCGTTGCTCTAGCGCCTGGGGGAGATACGCAGTATTTT
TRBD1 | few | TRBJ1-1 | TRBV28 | CASIQGGTGGSTEAFF | TGTGCCAGCATCCAAGGAGGGACAGGGGGTTCGACTGAAGCTTTCTTT
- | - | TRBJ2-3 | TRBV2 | CASKDLALLHTDTQYF | TGTGCCAGCAAGGATCTAGCGCTACTGCACACAGATACGCAGTATTTT
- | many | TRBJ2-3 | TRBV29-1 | CSVDKIAGTQYF | TGCAGCGTTGACAAGATCGCAGGTACGCAGTATTTT
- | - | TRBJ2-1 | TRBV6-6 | CASRTDVEQFF | TGTGCCAGCAGAACCGACGTGGAGCAGTTCTTC
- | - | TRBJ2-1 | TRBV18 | CASSPQQTRDNEQFF | TGTGCCAGCTCACCACAACAGACTAGAGACAATGAGCAGTTCTTC
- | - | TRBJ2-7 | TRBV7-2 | CASSSEPGHSYEQYF | TGTGCCAGCAGCTCAGAACCGGGACATTCCTACGAGCAGTACTTC
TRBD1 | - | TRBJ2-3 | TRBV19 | CASSPDRAIRYF | TGTGCCAGTAGTCCCGACAGGGCCATCCGGTATTTT
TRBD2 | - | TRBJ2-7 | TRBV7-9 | CASNSGSPTYEQYF | TGTGCCAGCAATAGCGGGAGCCCCACCTACGAGCAGTACTTC
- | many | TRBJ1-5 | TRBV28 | CASRAGRYSNQPQHF | TGTGCCAGCAGGGCAGGGCGGTATAGCAATCAGCCCCAGCATTTT
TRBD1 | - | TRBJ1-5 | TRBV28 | CASSAGGAGQPQHF | TGTGCCAGCAGTGCAGGGGGCGCGGGTCAGCCCCAGCATTTT
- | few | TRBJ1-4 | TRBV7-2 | CASSLGAGNEKLFF | TGTGCCAGCAGCTTAGGGGCAGGGAATGAAAAACTGTTTTTT
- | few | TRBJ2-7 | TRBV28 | CASSSALKDPLWEQYF | TGTGCCAGCAGTTCGGCGCTGAAGGACCCCCTTTGGGAGCAGTACTTC
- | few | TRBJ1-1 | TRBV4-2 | CASSQVWGRVNTEAFF | TGTGCCAGCAGCCAAGTCTGGGGGCGGGTGAACACTGAAGCTTTCTTT
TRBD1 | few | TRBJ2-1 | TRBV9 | CASTPGQGYNEQFF | TGTGCCAGCACCCCGGGACAGGGGTACAATGAGCAGTTCTTC
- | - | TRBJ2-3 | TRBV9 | CASSVGDPRTDTQYF | TGTGCCAGCAGCGTAGGGGACCCCCGCACAGATACGCAGTATTTT
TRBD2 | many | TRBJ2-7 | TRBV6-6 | CASSPRGAYEQYF | TGTGCCAGCAGCCCCCGGGGGGCCTACGAGCAGTACTTC
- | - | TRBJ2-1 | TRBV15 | CATSREAGEQFF | TGTGCCACCAGCAGAGAAGCCGGTGAGCAGTTCTTC
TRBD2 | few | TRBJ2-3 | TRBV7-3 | CASSPLLAGGTDTQYF | TGTGCCAGCAGCCCCTTACTAGCGGGAGGCACAGATACGCAGTATTTT
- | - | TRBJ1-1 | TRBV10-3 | CAISESRQGNTEAFF | TGTGCCATCAGTGAGTCGAGGCAGGGAAACACTGAAGCTTTCTTT
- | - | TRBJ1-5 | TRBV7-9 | CASSLVSNQPQHF | TGTGCCAGCAGCTTAGTCTCGAATCAGCCCCAGCATTTT
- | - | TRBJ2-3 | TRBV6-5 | CASSYVRGSGTDTQYF | TGTGCCAGCAGTTACGTTCGTGGCTCTGGCACAGATACGCAGTATTTT
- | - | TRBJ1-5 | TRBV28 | CASSLFIDGNQPQHF | TGTGCCAGCAGTTTATTTATAGATGGCAATCAGCCCCAGCATTTT
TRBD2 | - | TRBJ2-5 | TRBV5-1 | CASSSGTSGTQYF | TGCGCCAGCAGCTCCGGGACTAGCGGAACCCAGTACTTC
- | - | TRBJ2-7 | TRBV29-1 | CSVEDRKRGGSEQYF | TGCAGCGTTGAAGATCGGAAGAGAGGTGGATCCGAGCAGTACTTC
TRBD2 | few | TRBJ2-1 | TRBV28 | CASSSRLAGGPYNEQFF | TGTGCCAGCAGTTCCAGACTAGCGGGAGGTCCCTACAATGAGCAGTTCTTC
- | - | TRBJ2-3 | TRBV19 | CASSITSTRADTQYF | TGTGCCAGTAGTATAACGTCCACTAGAGCAGATACGCAGTATTTT
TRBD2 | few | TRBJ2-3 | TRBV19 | CATRTSGTDTQYF | TGTGCCACCCGGACTAGCGGGACAGATACGCAGTATTTT
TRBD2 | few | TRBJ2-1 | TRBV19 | CASKIAGGYNEQFF | TGTGCCAGTAAAATAGCGGGAGGGTACAATGAGCAGTTCTTC
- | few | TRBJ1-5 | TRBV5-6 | CASSLLHQGDQPQHF | TGTGCCAGCAGCCTTCTGCATCAGGGTGATCAGCCCCAGCATTTT
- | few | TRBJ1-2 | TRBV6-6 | CASSADYGYTF | TGTGCCAGCAGTGCAGACTATGGCTACACCTTC
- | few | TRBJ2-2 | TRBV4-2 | CASSQDPGQNTGELFF | TGTGCCAGCAGCCAAGACCCAGGGCAGAACACCGGGGAGCTGTTTTTT
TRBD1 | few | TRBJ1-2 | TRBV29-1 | CSVPQGGSGYTF | TGCAGCGTCCCACAGGGGGGAAGCGGCTACACCTTC
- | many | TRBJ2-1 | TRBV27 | CATRLVGVGAYNEQFF | TGTGCCACCCGTTTGGTTGGGGTCGGCGCCTACAATGAGCAGTTCTTC
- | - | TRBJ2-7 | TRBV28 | CASSSAGDLVSYEQYF | TGTGCCAGCAGTTCCGCCGGGGACTTGGTCTCCTACGAGCAGTACTTC
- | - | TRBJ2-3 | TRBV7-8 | CASSTQRISTDTQYF | TGTGCCAGCAGCACCCAGCGAATTAGCACAGATACGCAGTATTTT
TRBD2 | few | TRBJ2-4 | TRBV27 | CASRAGREFTNIQYF | TGTGCCAGCAGAGCAGGGAGGGAGTTTACAAACATTCAGTACTTC
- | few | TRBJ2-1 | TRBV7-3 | CASSPDGPRGNEQFF | TGTGCCAGCAGCCCGGACGGACCTAGGGGCAATGAGCAGTTCTTC
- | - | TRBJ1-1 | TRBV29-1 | CSGRAGTEAFF | TGCAGCGGCCGGGCGGGAACTGAAGCTTTCTTT
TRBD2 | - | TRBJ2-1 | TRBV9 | CASSPSPGLAGTWDEQFF | TGTGCCAGCAGCCCCAGTCCGGGACTAGCGGGGACTTGGGATGAGCAGTTCTTC
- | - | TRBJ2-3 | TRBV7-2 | CASSFRTDTQYF | TGTGCCAGCAGCTTTCGGACAGATACGCAGTATTTT